Below, 5 T cell receptor beta chains from the same sample are listed, as sequenced in a study of human T cells and chemical hapten exposure. TCRdb passed the RACE reads through MiXCR, listing each CDR3 protein once. The sample lists 80,000 to 95,000 distinct CDR3 sequences; about 10% were seen once. The time point was: patch test 2, 6 weeks after DPC sensitization. Treatment denoted: therapeutic diphenylcyclopropenone sensitization with weekly scalp DPC. Sequenced material: whole blood, taken in connection with sensitization to the hapten diphenylcyclopropenone (DPC). These receptors were taken from a man aged 40-49 years with alopecia areata. Some clones in this sample may be carry-over from other donors' samples.

This clonotype was seen more than once but under ten times. The V and J genes are TRBV29-1 and TRBJ2-3, with 12 nucleotides matching TRBD1. The CDR3 covers 14 residues. Germline CDR1 SQVTM, CDR2 ANQGSEA. V trimming: 5 bases; J trimming: 4 bases; junction bases outside the gene matches: 4. CDR3 sequence (DNA): TGCAGCGTTTCCGGGACAGGGGGCGCAGATACGCAGTATTTT. As protein: CSVSGTGGADTQYF.

This clonotype was picked up a small number of times. V and J are TRBV4-3 and TRBJ2-1; 11 nucleotides match TRBD1. This CDR3 region has 14 residues. Unmatched junction bases numbered 9, after V lost 8 bases and J lost 9 bases. Germline CDR1 and CDR2: LGHNA and YSLEER. CDR3 sequence (DNA): TGCGCCAGCGACCAAGGACAGGGGGCGAGTGAGCAGTTCTTC. It yields the protein CASDQGQGASEQFF.

This clonotype was counted a few times. The CDR3 DNA follows: TGTGCCAGCAGCGTAGTAGCGGGAGGGCACAATGAGCAGTTCTTC. Translating gives CASSVVAGGHNEQFF. The V call is TRBV9, the J call TRBJ2-1, with 11 positions matching TRBD2. Per the germline V gene, CDR1 is SGDLS and CDR2 is YYNGEE. V lost 0 bases to trimming and J lost 5 bases; unmatched junction nucleotides: 1. The CDR3 has 15 residues.

This clonotype has just a few counts. V and J are TRBV30 and TRBJ2-3; 10 nucleotides agree with TRBD1. V lost 4 bases to trimming and J lost 2 bases; unmatched junction nucleotides: 3. Germline CDR1 is GTSNPN and CDR2 is SVGIG (reference sequence). The CDR3 extends over 14 amino acids. The CDR3: CAWKDRGYTDTQYF. In DNA form, the CDR3 reads TGTGCCTGGAAGGACAGGGGGTACACAGATACGCAGTATTTT.

This clonotype has just a few counts. The gene calls are TRBV9 and TRBJ2-3; D is unresolved. Trimming left V 3 bases short and J 0 bases short, with 11 bases between. Germline CDR1 reads SGDLS; CDR2 reads YYNGEE. The CDR3 is made up of 15 amino acids. CDR3 sequence (DNA): TGTGCCAGCAGCGACCCTTACGACAGCACAGATACGCAGTATTTT. Translated, it gives CASSDPYDSTDTQYF.